This TCR beta chain was identified in a study of T cell responses to AZD1222 COVID-19 vaccine. The CDR3 totals 13 residues. V lost 6 bases and J lost 0, with 9 bases in between. CDR1 is MNHEY and CDR2 is SMNVEV in the germline V gene (reference sequence). TCRdb's copy holds only in-frame clones and misses some; the assay was immunoSEQ multiplex PCR. The table shows under 170,000 clones, with 75% to 95% occurring only once. The material sequenced was peripheral blood, taken 28 days after the second AZD1222 dose. This TCR came from an adult who received the AZD1222 COVID-19 vaccine. The V call is TRBV27, the J call TRBJ2-7; D not resolved. CDR3 DNA: TGTGCCAGCAGGGCAGGTATCTCCTACGAGCAGTACTTC. It specifies CASRAGISYEQYF.